This T cell receptor (beta chain) derives from a study of T cells after yellow fever vaccination. TCRdb re-analysed the 5' RACE reads in MiXCR, keeping a single row per CDR3 protein. The sample lists roughly 500,000 distinct CDR3 sequences; around 21% were seen once. The sample here was PBMCs, taken 15 days after the yellow fever booster vaccination. The sequence came from a man in his thirties or forties who received the YFV17D yellow fever vaccine.

The CDR3 reads CASSASSSADYEQYF. The CDR3 DNA reads as TGTGCCAGCAGCGCCTCGTCCTCAGCGGACTACGAGCAGTACTTC. This chain uses TRBV9 with TRBJ2-7; weak D call: TRBD2 (5 bases). This CDR3 region has 15 residues. V lost 3 bases and J 3 bases, leaving 16 bases between the germline ends. Germline-derived CDR1 and CDR2 are SGDLS and YYNGEE.